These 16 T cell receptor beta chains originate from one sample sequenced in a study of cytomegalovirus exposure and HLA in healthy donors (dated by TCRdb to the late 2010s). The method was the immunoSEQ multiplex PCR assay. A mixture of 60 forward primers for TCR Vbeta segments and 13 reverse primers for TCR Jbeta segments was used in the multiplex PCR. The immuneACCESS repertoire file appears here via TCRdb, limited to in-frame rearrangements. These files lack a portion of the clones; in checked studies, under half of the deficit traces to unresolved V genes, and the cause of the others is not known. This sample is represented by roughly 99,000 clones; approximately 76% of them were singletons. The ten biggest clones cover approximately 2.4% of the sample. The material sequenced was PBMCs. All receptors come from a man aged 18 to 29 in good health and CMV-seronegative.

CDR3 loop: CASSLGGGTGELFF. The CDR3 region has the DNA TGTGCCAGCAGCTTAGGTGGGGGGACCGGGGAGCTGTTTTTT. The chain links TRBV9 to TRBJ2-2; tentatively, D is TRBD2 (6 bases). CDR1 is SGDLS, CDR2 YYNGEE, per germline. With 4 bases removed from V and 5 bases from J, the gap between germline ends came to 12 bases. This CDR3 is 14 amino acids long. Full variable domain (rest looked up from reference TRBV9 and TRBJ2-2): DSGVTQTPKHLITATGQRVTLRCSPRSGDLSVYWYQQSLDQGLQFLIQYYNGEERAKGNILERFSAQQFPDLHSELNLSSLELGDSALYFCASSLGGGTGELFFGEGSRLTVL.

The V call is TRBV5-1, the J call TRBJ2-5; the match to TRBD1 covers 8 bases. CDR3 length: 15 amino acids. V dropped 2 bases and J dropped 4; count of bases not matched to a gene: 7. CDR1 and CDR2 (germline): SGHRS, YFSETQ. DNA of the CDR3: TGCGCCAGCAGCTTCGGGCAGGGGGCCCGAGAGACCCAGTACTTC. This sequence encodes CASSFGQGARETQYF.

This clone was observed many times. DNA of the CDR3: TGTGCCAGCAGTTCCCGGGGGGGGTGGGGTACTGAAGCTTTCTTT. Translated: CASSSRGGWGTEAFF. This chain connects TRBV28 to TRBJ1-1, with a tentative D call TRBD1 (5 bases). The CDR3 spans 15 residues. Trimming removed 4 bases from V and 5 bases from J, with 17 bases in between. CDR1 MDHEN and CDR2 SYDVKM come from the germline V gene.

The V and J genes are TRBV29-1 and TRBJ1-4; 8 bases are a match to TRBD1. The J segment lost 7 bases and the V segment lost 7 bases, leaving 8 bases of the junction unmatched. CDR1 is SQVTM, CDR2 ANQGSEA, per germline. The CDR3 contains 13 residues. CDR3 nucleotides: TGCAGCGGGACCATACAGGGGGGTGAAAAACTGTTTTTT. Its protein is CSGTIQGGEKLFF.

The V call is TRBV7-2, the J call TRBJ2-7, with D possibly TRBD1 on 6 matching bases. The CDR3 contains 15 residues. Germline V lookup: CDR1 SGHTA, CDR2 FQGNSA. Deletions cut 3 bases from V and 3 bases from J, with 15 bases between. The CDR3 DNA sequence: TGTGCCAGCAGCTTGGTTCAGGGGTCAGGCTACGAGCAGTACTTC. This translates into CASSLVQGSGYEQYF.

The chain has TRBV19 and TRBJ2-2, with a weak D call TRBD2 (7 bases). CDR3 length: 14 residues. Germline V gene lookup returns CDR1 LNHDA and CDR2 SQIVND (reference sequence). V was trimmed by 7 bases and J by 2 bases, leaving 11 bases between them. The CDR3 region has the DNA TGTGCCAGTAAGGGGGGGGGTAACACCGGGGAGCTGTTTTTT. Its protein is CASKGGGNTGELFF.

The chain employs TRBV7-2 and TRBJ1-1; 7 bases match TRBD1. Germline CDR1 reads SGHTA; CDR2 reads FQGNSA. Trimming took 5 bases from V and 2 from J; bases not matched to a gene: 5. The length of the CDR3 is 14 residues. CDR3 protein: CASSPRDRNTEAFF. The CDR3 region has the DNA TGTGCCAGCAGCCCTCGGGACAGAAACACTGAAGCTTTCTTT.

CDR3 sequence (DNA): TGTGCCAGCAGTTACCCACGGACAGGGAACACCGGGGAGCTGTTTTTT. As protein: CASSYPRTGNTGELFF. The chain uses TRBV6-6 and TRBJ2-2; 7 bases align to TRBD1. The CDR3 runs to 16 residues. In germline, CDR1 is MNHNY, CDR2 SVGAGI (reference sequence). The trim removed 2 bases at V and 1 base at J, leaving 4 bases unmatched.

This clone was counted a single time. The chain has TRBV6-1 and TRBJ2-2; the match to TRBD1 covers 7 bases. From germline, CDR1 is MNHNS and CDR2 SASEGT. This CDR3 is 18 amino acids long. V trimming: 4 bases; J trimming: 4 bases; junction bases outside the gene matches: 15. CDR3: CASSVHGKGATSTGELFF. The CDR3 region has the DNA TGTGCCAGCAGTGTCCACGGGAAGGGGGCGACCAGCACCGGGGAGCTGTTTTTT.

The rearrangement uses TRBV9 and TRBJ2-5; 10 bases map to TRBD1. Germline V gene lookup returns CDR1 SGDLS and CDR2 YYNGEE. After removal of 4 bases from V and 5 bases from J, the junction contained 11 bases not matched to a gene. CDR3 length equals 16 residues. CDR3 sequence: CASSTGDRGAEETQYF. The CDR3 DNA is TGTGCCAGCAGCACAGGGGACAGGGGCGCCGAGGAGACCCAGTACTTC.

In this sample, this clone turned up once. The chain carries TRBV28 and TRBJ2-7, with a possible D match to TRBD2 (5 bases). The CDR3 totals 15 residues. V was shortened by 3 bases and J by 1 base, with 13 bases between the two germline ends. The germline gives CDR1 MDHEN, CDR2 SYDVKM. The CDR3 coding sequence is TGTGCCAGCAGTTTCCCGGGTCCGGGGTCCTACGAGCAGTACTTC. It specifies CASSFPGPGSYEQYF.

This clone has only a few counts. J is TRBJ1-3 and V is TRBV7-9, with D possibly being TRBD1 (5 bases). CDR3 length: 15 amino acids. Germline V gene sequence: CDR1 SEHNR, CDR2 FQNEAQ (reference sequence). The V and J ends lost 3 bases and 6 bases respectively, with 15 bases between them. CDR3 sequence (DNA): TGTGCCAGCAGCTTCGGGGGATCCATAGAAAACACCATATATTTT. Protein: CASSFGGSIENTIYF.

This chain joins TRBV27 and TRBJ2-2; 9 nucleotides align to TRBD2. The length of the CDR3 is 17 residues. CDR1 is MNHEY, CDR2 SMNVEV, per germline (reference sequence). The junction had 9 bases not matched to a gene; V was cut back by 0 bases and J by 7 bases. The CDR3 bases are TGTGCCAGCAGTTTATCTAGGAGGGGACTAGCAGGCGGGGAGCTGTTTTTT. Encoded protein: CASSLSRRGLAGGELFF.

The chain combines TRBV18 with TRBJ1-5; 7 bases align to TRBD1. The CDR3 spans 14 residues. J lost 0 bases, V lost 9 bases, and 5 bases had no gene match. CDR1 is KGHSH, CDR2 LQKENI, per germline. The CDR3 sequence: CASSGDSSNQPQHF. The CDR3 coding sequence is TGTGCCAGTAGCGGGGACAGTAGCAATCAGCCCCAGCATTTT.

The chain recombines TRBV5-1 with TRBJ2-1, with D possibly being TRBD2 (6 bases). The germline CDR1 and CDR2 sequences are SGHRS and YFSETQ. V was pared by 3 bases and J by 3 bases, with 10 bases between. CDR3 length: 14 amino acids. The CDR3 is CASSYGGNYNEQFF. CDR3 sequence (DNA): TGCGCCAGCAGCTATGGAGGGAACTACAATGAGCAGTTCTTC.

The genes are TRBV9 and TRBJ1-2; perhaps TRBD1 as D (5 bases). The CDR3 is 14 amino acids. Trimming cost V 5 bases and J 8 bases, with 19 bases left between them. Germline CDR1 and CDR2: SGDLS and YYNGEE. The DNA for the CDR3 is TGTGCCAGCAGTCCAAATGGTGGGGGGGAAGGCTACACCTTC. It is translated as CASSPNGGGEGYTF.